A single sample gave rise to the 10 T cell receptor beta chains below, sequenced in a study of blood T cell repertoires in COVID-19. Sequencing used immunoSEQ multiplex PCR; TCRdb keeps in-frame clones, though not all of them. The data contain 97,000 or so clones, 87% of them seen just once; the ten biggest clones take up 2% to 2.5%. The sample was peripheral blood. The receptors were sampled from a man aged 50 to 59 with active COVID-19.

The genes are TRBV18 and TRBJ1-5; D uncertain. Trimming cost V 2 bases and J 1 base, with 9 bases left between them. The CDR3 sequence is 15 residues long. The germline gives CDR1 KGHSH, CDR2 LQKENI. CDR3 bases: TGTGCCAGCTCACCAGAGACACGAAGCAATCAGCCCCAGCATTTT. Translating it yields CASSPETRSNQPQHF.

This chain links TRBV7-2 with TRBJ2-1, with a possible D match to TRBD2 (5 bases). V was clipped by 4 bases and J by 7 bases, with 14 bases between them. The CDR3 runs 14 residues. The germline V gene has CDR1 SGHTA and CDR2 FQGNSA. The CDR3 bases are TGTGCCAGCAGCTCTCACGGGGTAGGGAATGAGCAGTTCTTC. Translated: CASSSHGVGNEQFF.

The DNA for the CDR3 is TGTGCCAGCAGCTCCGGCCGGGACAGGGATAATGAAAAACTGTTTTTT. Encoded protein: CASSSGRDRDNEKLFF. The chain joins TRBV7-8 to TRBJ1-4; 9 positions match TRBD1. After removal of 4 bases from V and 4 bases from J, the junction contained 7 bases not matched to a gene. Germline V gene lookup returns CDR1 SGHVS and CDR2 FQNEAQ. There are 16 residues in the CDR3. The whole variable domain, filled in from reference TRBV7-8 and TRBJ1-4, reads GAGVSQSPRYKVAKRGQDVALRCDPISGHVSLFWYQQALGQGPEFLTYFQNEAQLDKSGLPSDRFFAERPEGSVSTLKIQRTQQEDSAVYLCASSSGRDRDNEKLFFGSGTQLSVL.

The chain employs TRBV29-1 and TRBJ1-5; 8 nucleotides line up with TRBD1. Germline CDR1 reads SQVTM; CDR2 reads ANQGSEA. There are 14 residues in the CDR3. V dropped 6 bases and J dropped 0; count of bases not matched to a gene: 4. CDR3 bases: TGCAGCGTCGGACAGGGAAATAGCAATCAGCCCCAGCATTTT. Protein: CSVGQGNSNQPQHF.

The chain recombines TRBV7-2 with TRBJ2-3, with D possibly TRBD2 on 6 matching bases. Germline loops: CDR1 SGHTA, CDR2 FQGNSA. CDR3 size: 14 residues. Trimming left V 7 bases short and J 0 bases short, with 11 bases between. CDR3 in DNA: TGTGCCAGCATCCGGGGACTCAGCACAGATACGCAGTATTTT. Its protein is CASIRGLSTDTQYF.

This sequence joins TRBV2 and TRBJ1-1; 7 bases align to TRBD1. V shed 6 bases, J shed 1 base, and the junction held 5 bases outside the gene matches. This CDR3 region has 14 residues. The V gene's germline CDR1 is SNHLY and CDR2 FYNNEI. In DNA form, the CDR3 reads TGTGCCAGCAGGAACAGGGGACAGAACACTGAAGCTTTCTTT. This translates into CASRNRGQNTEAFF.

The chain employs TRBV23-1 and TRBJ1-1, with D maybe TRBD1 (6 bases). TRBV23-1 is an ORF, with its function uncertain. The CDR3 covers 12 residues. Deletions cut 7 bases from V and 6 bases from J, with 12 bases between. As DNA, the CDR3 is TGCGCCAGCACTAAACAGGGTTCTGAAGCTTTCTTT. Protein sequence: CASTKQGSEAFF.

The count of this clone is one. The chain combines TRBV5-6 with TRBJ1-6; no firm D call. This CDR3 is 16 amino acids long. V shed 1 base and J shed 2 bases, with 10 bases lying between them. The germline V gene has CDR1 SGHDT and CDR2 YYEEEE. CDR3 sequence reads: CASSLWGGTYNSPLHF. CDR3 nucleotide sequence: TGTGCCAGCAGCTTGTGGGGAGGAACCTATAATTCACCCCTCCACTTT.

The chain joins TRBV18 to TRBJ1-3, with D tentatively TRBD1 (5 bases). Per the germline V gene, CDR1 is KGHSH and CDR2 is LQKENI. Trimming removed 6 bases from V and 2 bases from J, with 14 bases in between. The CDR3 is 15 amino acids. The CDR3 DNA reads TGTGCCAGCTCTCCCGGACAACAGGCTGGAAACACCATATATTTT. It codes for CASSPGQQAGNTIYF.

V is TRBV5-6 and J is TRBJ1-6; maybe TRBD1 (6 bases). With 6 bases removed from V and 10 bases from J, the gap between germline ends came to 14 bases. Germline V CDR1 and CDR2: SGHDT, YYEEEE. The CDR3 sequence is 13 residues long. CDR3 amino acids: CASTLDRRSPLHF. CDR3 DNA sequence: TGTGCCAGCACCTTAGACAGGCGATCACCCCTCCACTTT.